This is a list of T cell receptor beta chains from one sample in a study of T cells in Graves' hyperthyroidism and ophthalmopathy. In TCRdb, the multiplex PCR reads were re-called with MiXCR into one record per CDR3 protein. Among 350,000 or so distinct CDR3 sequences listed, about a sixth were seen once. The sequenced material came from blood. Every receptor here comes from a young woman with Graves' hyperthyroidism that later progressed to Graves' ophthalmopathy. Both conserved end residues are part of each CDR3. The D gene is left open where the match is weak. A clone size is listed for some rows: how often the clone was seen (once, few, many), or a class if it is expanded.

many	TRBV10-1	TRBJ2-3	-	TGCGCCAGCAGTCAGAGTCTGGGGGACACAGATACGCAGTATTTT	CASSQSLGDTDTQYF
-	TRBV12-3/TRBV12-4	TRBJ2-3	TRBD2	TGTGCCAGCAGTTTAGAGTTAGCGGGAGTTGCTTCAGATACGCAGTATTTT	CASSLELAGVASDTQYF
few	TRBV20-1	TRBJ1-1	TRBD1	TGCAGTGCTGCCAGGGGGCCCGATGAAGCTTTCTTT	CSAARGPDEAFF
-	TRBV27	TRBJ1-1	-	TGTGCCAGCAGTTTATTCCGCGGGGGATACCAGAACACTGAAGCTTTCTTT	CASSLFRGGYQNTEAFF
-	TRBV7-9	TRBJ2-1	-	TGTGCCAGCAGCCCCCGAGTGGTACTGTCCTACAATGAGCAGTTCTTC	CASSPRVVLSYNEQFF
many	TRBV3-1	TRBJ2-1	-	TGTGCCAGCAGCCAAGGCGGGGATGCCTACAATGAGCAGTTCTTC	CASSQGGDAYNEQFF
-	TRBV27	TRBJ1-2	-	TGTGCCACAAGAAGCAACAAGAACTATGGCTACACCTTC	CATRSNKNYGYTF
-	TRBV2	TRBJ2-1	-	TGTGCCAGCAGTGAATGGTGGGAGGAGCAGTTCTTC	CASSEWWEEQFF
many	TRBV28	TRBJ1-4	-	TGTGCCAGCAGTTTTATGGCTAATGAAAAACTGTTTTTT	CASSFMANEKLFF
-	TRBV7-9	TRBJ1-3	-	TGTGCCAGCAGCCGTTACGGGGGGGTCAAACAAAACACCATATATTTT	CASSRYGGVKQNTIYF
few	TRBV5-5	TRBJ2-7	-	TGTGCCAGCAGGCGAGCCTGGGAAGTCTACGAGCAGTACTTC	CASRRAWEVYEQYF
-	TRBV12-3/TRBV12-4	TRBJ2-7	-	TGTGCCAGCAGTTTAGGTGGGCCCCCCTACGAGCAGTACTTC	CASSLGGPPYEQYF
many	TRBV12-3/TRBV12-4	TRBJ1-6	-	TGTGCCAGCAGTTTACATGACCCCCCAAATTCACCCCTCCACTTT	CASSLHDPPNSPLHF
few	TRBV9	TRBJ2-1	-	TGTGCCAGCAGCGTAGGCCCTCACCGTGAGCAGTTCTTC	CASSVGPHREQFF
many	TRBV11-3	TRBJ2-5	-	TGTGCCAGCAGCTTAGGGCAGTACCAAGAGACCCAGTACTTC	CASSLGQYQETQYF
-	TRBV6-2/TRBV6-3	TRBJ2-2	-	TGTGCCAGCAGAAAAGCCAGCTCCGGGGAGCTGTTTTTT	CASRKASSGELFF
-	TRBV5-1	TRBJ2-1	TRBD2	TGCGCCAGCAGCTGGGCGGGAGCATATGAGCAGTTCTTC	CASSWAGAYEQFF
-	TRBV28	TRBJ1-1	-	TGTGCCAGCAGGGCTACAGGGACTGAAGCTTTCTTT	CASRATGTEAFF
-	TRBV13	TRBJ2-2	-	TGTGCCAGCAGGGGGGGACCCCGGCCGGGGGAGCTGTTTTTT	CASRGGPRPGELFF
-	TRBV19	TRBJ2-7	TRBD2	TGTGCCAGTAGTATGTTCGGGACTAGCGGGGGGACCTCCTACGAGCAGTACTTC	CASSMFGTSGGTSYEQYF
many	TRBV12-3/TRBV12-4	TRBJ2-7	-	TGTGCCAGCAGTTTGGGACATAATAATAACGAGCAGTACTTC	CASSLGHNNNEQYF
-	TRBV4-1	TRBJ2-7	TRBD1	TGCGCCAGCAGCCATAGGGGGCGTACCTACGAGCAGTACTTC	CASSHRGRTYEQYF
many	TRBV24-1	TRBJ1-5	-	TGTGCCACCAGTTTTAGGGTAAATCAGCCCCAGCATTTT	CATSFRVNQPQHF
many	TRBV5-1	TRBJ2-1	-	TGCGCCAGCAGCTTGGAGGTAGGACACAATGAGCAGTTCTTC	CASSLEVGHNEQFF
many	TRBV20-1	TRBJ2-1	-	TGCAGTGCTGGGAATAGCCAGGGCTCCTACAATGAGCAGTTCTTC	CSAGNSQGSYNEQFF
-	TRBV20-1	TRBJ1-4	-	TGCAGTGCTATAAAAGGGGGGGTTGGTGAAAAACTGTTTTTT	CSAIKGGVGEKLFF
many	TRBV29-1	TRBJ2-5	-	TGCAGCGTCCTGTACAGGGCACATGAGACCCAGTACTTC	CSVLYRAHETQYF
many	TRBV27	TRBJ2-2	-	TGTGCCAGCAGTTGGTCCAGACTCTCCACCGGGGAGCTGTTTTTT	CASSWSRLSTGELFF
-	TRBV27	TRBJ2-6	TRBD1	TGTGCCAGCAGGATATCAGGGGGCTCTGGGGCCAACGTCCTGACTTTC	CASRISGGSGANVLTF
-	TRBV28	TRBJ2-3	-	TGTGCCAGCAGTGGTTTCTCGGGCACAGATACGCAGTATTTT	CASSGFSGTDTQYF
many	TRBV12-3/TRBV12-4	TRBJ1-2	TRBD1	TGTGCCAGCAGTTTAAACAGGGGGGCTGGCTACACCTTC	CASSLNRGAGYTF
many	TRBV11-3	TRBJ1-5	-	TGTGCCAGCAGCTTCGGCCGGTGGGAGGGGGGCAATCAGCCCCAGCATTTT	CASSFGRWEGGNQPQHF
-	TRBV29-1	TRBJ2-5	TRBD2	TGCAGCGTTGGAAGCGGGAGGGCCAGAGAGACCCAGTACTTC	CSVGSGRARETQYF
-	TRBV11-3	TRBJ2-1	-	TGTGCCAGCAGCTTATCGATGACCTACAATGAGCAGTTCTTC	CASSLSMTYNEQFF
few	TRBV7-9	TRBJ2-1	-	TGTGCCAGCCTAGGAACATCCTCCTACAATGAGCAGTTCTTC	CASLGTSSYNEQFF
many	TRBV27	TRBJ1-1	-	TGTGCCAGCAAGGTGACGGGGAACACTGAAGCTTTCTTT	CASKVTGNTEAFF
many	TRBV2	TRBJ2-7	-	TGTGCCAGCCTCGGGCTTCTCCCCTACGAGCAGTACTTC	CASLGLLPYEQYF
-	TRBV7-3	TRBJ2-2	-	TGTGCCAGCAGCTCGAACAGGAGCCCCGGGGAGCTGTTTTTT	CASSSNRSPGELFF
-	TRBV7-2	TRBJ2-1	-	TGTGCCAGCAGGTTAGGGAACTCCTACAATGAGCAGTTCTTC	CASRLGNSYNEQFF
few	TRBV6-1	TRBJ2-1	-	TGTGGGGCGGGCTACAATGAGCAGTTCTTC	CGAGYNEQFF
many	TRBV3-1	TRBJ1-3	-	TGTGCCAGCAGCCGCGGACCGGGACTGAGCTCTGGAAACACCATATATTTT	CASSRGPGLSSGNTIYF
-	TRBV19	TRBJ1-1	-	TGTGCCAGTAGTATTTTTGGATACACTGAAGCTTTCTTT	CASSIFGYTEAFF
-	TRBV20-1	TRBJ2-7	TRBD1	TGCAGTGCCCAAGGCCAGGGGGATACTACGGTAGATCCTACGTACGAGCAGTACTTC	CSAQGQGDTTVDPTYEQYF
many	TRBV27	TRBJ1-6	-	TGTGCCAGCAGTTACCGGGACCAGATTTCACCCCTCCACTTT	CASSYRDQISPLHF
-	TRBV6-1	TRBJ2-7	TRBD1	TGTGCCAGCAGTGAGGAGGGACAGGGGTTCTACGAGCAGTACTTC	CASSEEGQGFYEQYF